These 8 T cell receptor beta chains share one sample of origin, sequenced in a study of CD8+ T cells in alopecia areata. RNA extraction was followed by reverse transcription into cDNA, which acted as the sequencing template. The assay was immunoSEQ multiplex PCR, and TCRdb's table has in-frame clones only and misses some. The sample lists about 110,000 clones; 50% to 60% were seen once. The specimen was NKG2D-low CD8+ T cells sorted from blood. These receptors came from a human donor with alopecia areata.

This clone was seen just once. V is TRBV30 and J is TRBJ2-3, with D unclear. V shed 1 base and J shed 5 bases, with 10 bases lying between them. The CDR3 length is 13 residues. Germline-derived CDR1 and CDR2 are GTSNPN and SVGIG (reference sequence). The CDR3 is CAWSERIGDTQYF. CDR3 coding DNA: TGTGCCTGGAGTGAACGGATCGGAGATACGCAGTATTTT.

This clone has a handful of counts. The rearrangement uses TRBV14 and TRBJ2-1; D remains unclear. The CDR3 contains 14 residues. V was clipped by 2 bases and J by 6 bases, with 11 bases between them. The germline gives CDR1 SGHDN, CDR2 FVKESK. CDR3 sequence reads: CASSQNPLSNEQFF. CDR3 nucleotide sequence: TGTGCCAGCAGCCAAAACCCACTAAGCAATGAGCAGTTCTTC.

V gene TRBV25-1 combines with J gene TRBJ1-2; D gene ambiguous. V lost 2 bases and J lost 4, with 14 bases in between. The CDR3 extends over 15 amino acids. The V gene's germline CDR1 is MGHDK and CDR2 SYGVNS. The CDR3 loop is CASSEATEEAYGYTF. The CDR3 nucleotides read TGTGCCAGCAGTGAAGCTACTGAAGAGGCCTATGGCTACACCTTC.

The chain recombines TRBV29-1 with TRBJ2-5; 12 bases map to TRBD2. With the DNA end fitting TRBJ2-7 better, the J assignment may be wrong. The CDR3 is 14 residues long. The germline gives CDR1 SQVTM, CDR2 ANQGSEA. The CDR3 coding sequence is TGCAGCGTTGGGGGGACTAGCGGGCCCTACGAGCAGTACTTC. The encoded protein is CSVGGTSGPYEQYF.

This clone was seen more than once but under ten times. In nucleotides, the CDR3 is TGTGCCACCAGCAGAGATACCCGTATCACAGATACGCAGTATTTT. Residues: CATSRDTRITDTQYF. The chain couples TRBV15 to TRBJ2-3; D is undetermined. The CDR3 loop spans 15 amino acids. Looked up from germline, CDR1 is LNHNV and CDR2 is YYDKDF (reference sequence). The V and J ends lost 0 bases and 2 bases respectively, with 9 bases between them.

This chain joins TRBV7-9 and TRBJ2-3; 9 positions match TRBD1. Germline CDR1 is SEHNR and CDR2 is FQNEAQ (reference sequence). The CDR3 loop spans 16 amino acids. V lost 5 bases to trimming and J lost 1 base; unmatched junction nucleotides: 7. The CDR3 loop reads CASSPRDRDGTDTQYF. In DNA, the CDR3 is TGTGCCAGCAGCCCAAGGGACAGGGACGGCACAGATACGCAGTATTTT. Together with reference TRBV7-9 and TRBJ2-3, the CDR3 gives the full variable domain: DTGVSQNPRHKITKRGQNVTFRCDPISEHNRLYWYRQTLGQGPEFLTYFQNEAQLEKSRLLSDRFSAERPKGSFSTLEIQRTEQGDSAMYLCASSPRDRDGTDTQYFGPGTRLTVL.

The CDR3 nucleotides read TGCGCCAGCAGCTTGGGGGCCACGGGGATAGAGACCCAGTACTTC. Protein: CASSLGATGIETQYF. This chain connects TRBV5-1 to TRBJ2-5, with D possibly matching TRBD2 (5 bases). CDR1 is SGHRS, CDR2 YFSETQ, per germline. The CDR3 is made up of 15 amino acids. Trimming cost V 0 bases and J 4 bases, with 13 bases left between them.

The chain recombines TRBV5-1 with TRBJ2-7; D is perhaps TRBD1 (6 bases). Trimming pared 4 bases from V and 0 bases from J, leaving 11 bases between. The CDR3 runs 14 residues. Germline V lookup: CDR1 SGHRS, CDR2 YFSETQ. This CDR3 reads CASSPDRGSYEQYF. For the CDR3, the DNA is TGCGCCAGCAGCCCGGACAGAGGCTCCTACGAGCAGTACTTC.